The clone carrying this T cell receptor beta chain was seen a handful of times. These data belong to a study of blood T cell repertoires in COVID-19. Overall study: Spain, Italy and the United States supplied samples that represented acute and convalescent COVID-19.

The authors' processing: Reference gene primers were amplified, and this amplification served to estimate nucleated cell counts. TCRdb keeps only in-frame clones here, not all; method: immunoSEQ multiplex PCR. The V and J calls and the clone size are those of that table, but D and trimming were determined from the DNA. The sample shows 80,000 to 100,000 clones, just over 85% of them seen only once. From germline, CDR1 is KGHSH and CDR2 LQKENI. The CDR3 covers 14 residues. The V end was cut by 2 bases, the J end by 4 bases, with 6 bases between. This TCR came from a woman aged 55-69 years in a cohort sampled during active or convalescent COVID-19. The V and J genes are TRBV18 and TRBJ1-6; no firm D call. Sequencing was performed on peripheral blood. This chain's CDR3 is CASSPEFYNSPLHF. The CDR3 DNA is TGTGCCAGCTCACCAGAGTTTTATAATTCACCCCTCCACTTT.